The TCR beta chain described here comes from a study of shared clonotypes between healthy human individuals. In the study overall: Serving as donors were two women and a few men, whose ages spanned 18 to 49.

In the case of this clone: Its antigen remains unknown.

Findings and caveats of the study: Clonotype sharing levels among donors were expected to vary with sequencing depth. Naive subsets usually exceeded memory subsets in estimated richness.

V was cut by 4 bases and J by 1 base, with 12 bases left in between. The germline gives CDR1 LGHNA, CDR2 YNFKEQ. This CDR3 has 15 amino acids. As originally analysed: From ImmunoSEQ came sequences covering only the junction and carrying no quality scores, so filtering differed. Method: immunoSEQ multiplex PCR; TCRdb's copy keeps in-frame clones and lacks some. That table supplies the V and J calls and clone size; D and trimming were determined from the DNA. The profile shows 950,000 to 1,100,000 clones, about four fifths of them singletons. The TCR sequence derives from a man younger than 30 in good health. Some clones in this sample may be carry-over from other donors' samples. The sequencing sample was made of memory CD4+ T cells from PBMCs. The sample's subset: CD45RA-negative fraction. The chain links TRBV4-2 to TRBJ2-3; D gene ambiguous. The CDR3: CASSPSLTGTDTQYF. For the CDR3, the DNA is TGTGCCAGCAGCCCTTCTTTGACCGGCACAGATACGCAGTATTTT.